This T cell receptor (beta chain) was captured by sequencing in a study of blood T cell repertoires in COVID-19. Study-level information: Spain, Italy and the United States supplied samples that represented acute and convalescent COVID-19. From T cells, B-cell-depleted T cells, or PBMCs came the material, which was cDNA or gDNA.

How the authors handled the data: How many nucleated cells were present was estimated from reference gene primer amplification. The protocol was immunoSEQ multiplex PCR, while the TCRdb copy is restricted to in-frame clones and leaves out a portion. Clone size and the V and J calls come from that table; the DNA yielded D and trimming. This table holds about 81,000 clones, roughly nine tenths found once. V lost 5 bases, J lost 7 bases, and 12 bases stayed unmatched. From germline, CDR1 is SGDLS and CDR2 YYNGEE. This CDR3 spans 15 amino acids. This receptor was taken from a woman over 75 with active COVID-19. The V gene is TRBV9, the J gene TRBJ1-1; 9 nucleotides line up with TRBD1. Specimen: peripheral blood. DNA for the CDR3: TGTGCCAGCAGTCCCCCGGGACAGGGTATAGGTGAAGCTTTCTTT. It encodes CASSPPGQGIGEAFF.